The source of this T cell receptor (beta chain) is a study of cytomegalovirus exposure and HLA in healthy donors. Study-level findings and limits: For presence/absence analyses, sequencing depth was assumed to be roughly uniform across donors.

PCR used 60 Vbeta primers and 13 Jbeta primers. The table came from immunoSEQ multiplex PCR; TCRdb's copy has only in-frame clones and leaves some out. The table has 100,000 to 150,000 clones, 80% seen once; the top ten hold around 8.9%. About this clone itself: Its antigen is as yet unknown.

CDR1 and CDR2 (germline): SQVTM, ANQGSEA. The CDR3 has 14 amino acids. V lost 0 bases and J 8 bases, leaving 16 bases between the germline ends. Material for sequencing was PBMCs. This receptor was obtained from a man aged 25-45 years in good health and CMV-seropositive. V usage is TRBV29-1 and J usage is TRBJ1-2, with D unclear. DNA of the CDR3: TGCAGCGTTGAAGACCCCCTGGGAGGGAAAGGCTACACCTTC. Its protein is CSVEDPLGGKGYTF.